What follows are 28 T cell receptor beta chains derived from one specimen sequenced in a study of T-cell memory formation after mild COVID-19. TCRdb reprocessed the 5' RACE reads with MiXCR, giving one entry per CDR3 protein. Here the sample spans some 350,000 distinct CDR3 sequences, 10% to 15% being singletons. Sequencing used PBMCs or a T cell subset sorted from them (not recorded which). Receptors were obtained from a man younger than 35 who had mild COVID-19 (a few samples of this study predate the infection). Cell type and time point are not known.

The CDR3 reads CASSFHRGWDTEAFF. CDR3 sequence (DNA): TGTGCCAGCAGTTTTCACAGGGGTTGGGACACTGAAGCTTTCTTT. The J gene is TRBJ1-1, the V gene TRBV12-3 or TRBV12-4; TRBD1 agrees at 7 bases. V lost 3 bases, J lost 3 bases, and 7 bases stayed unmatched. This CDR3 has 15 residues.

In this sample, this clonotype turned up a few times. The chain is built from TRBV5-1 and TRBJ2-7, with 9 positions matching TRBD1. The germline CDR1 and CDR2 sequences are SGHRS and YFSETQ. The length of the CDR3 is 15 residues. J was trimmed by 2 bases and V by 3 bases; bases with no gene match: 6. The DNA of the CDR3 is TGCGCCAGCAGCTGGGGGACAGGGACAGCCTACGAGCAGTACGTC. It translates to CASSWGTGTAYEQYV.

The chain couples TRBV11-2 to TRBJ1-6, with D possibly matching TRBD1 (5 bases). V was shortened by 5 bases and J by 7 bases, with 15 bases between the two germline ends. Germline V CDR1 and CDR2: SGHAT, FQNNGV. CDR3 size: 15 residues. The CDR3 nucleotides read TGTGCCAGCAGCCCCTGGGGACGGACAAATTCACCCCTCCACTTT. This gives the protein CASSPWGRTNSPLHF.

This clonotype has a handful of counts. The CDR3 nucleotides are TGCGCCAGCAGCTTGGTTCCCGGGGGCACTGAAGCTTTCTTT. This gives the protein CASSLVPGGTEAFF. The chain uses TRBV5-1 and TRBJ1-1; D perhaps matches TRBD1 (5 bases). The V gene's germline CDR1 is SGHRS and CDR2 YFSETQ. The ends were cut back, 0 bases at V and 4 bases at J, with 10 bases in the middle. The CDR3 runs 14 residues.

There are a few counts of this clonotype. The chain joins TRBV5-5 to TRBJ2-7; TRBD2 aligns across 13 bases. J lost 3 bases, V lost 4 bases, and 7 bases had no gene match. CDR1 SGHKS and CDR2 YYEKEE come from the germline V gene (reference sequence). This CDR3 is built from 16 residues. CDR3 DNA: TGTGCCAGCAGCCTCGGGACTAGCGGGGTACTCTACGAGCAGTACGTC. This codes for CASSLGTSGVLYEQYV.

This rearrangement joins TRBV3-1 to TRBJ2-7, with a tentative D call TRBD1 (5 bases). Deletions cut 0 bases from V and 7 bases from J, with 19 bases between. The CDR3 has 16 residues. In germline, CDR1 is LGHDT, CDR2 YNNKEL (reference sequence). The CDR3 loop is CASSQDQGDVLREQYF. CDR3 in DNA: TGTGCCAGCAGCCAAGATCAAGGGGATGTATTGCGAGAGCAGTACTTC.

The sample holds many counts of this clonotype. In nucleotides, the CDR3 is TGTGCCAGCAGTTGGTCAGATCGGACTGAAGCTTTCTTT. This translates into CASSWSDRTEAFF. V is TRBV6-2 or TRBV6-3 and J is TRBJ1-1, with D hard to call. V lost 4 bases, J lost 5 bases, and 11 bases lay in between. The CDR3 totals 13 residues. Looked up from germline, CDR1 is MNHEY and CDR2 is SVGEGT.

This clonotype was counted a few times. This chain links TRBV5-1 with TRBJ2-5, with D perhaps assigned TRBD1 or TRBD2 (5 bases each). The CDR3 has 14 residues. Trimming took 3 bases from V and 7 from J, leaving 16 bases between them. The germline V gene encodes CDR1 SGHRS and CDR2 YFSETQ. As DNA, the CDR3 is TGCGCCAGCAGCTCCCGGGACCCATCGGGGACCCAGTACTTC. Its protein product is CASSSRDPSGTQYF.

The DNA for the CDR3 is TGTGCCAGCAGTGCGACAGGGGCAGAACAGCCCCAGCATTTT. Its protein is CASSATGAEQPQHF. The chain combines TRBV27 with TRBJ1-5; 8 positions agree with TRBD1. J gave up 7 bases and V 5 bases, and 7 bases lay outside the gene matches. This CDR3 is 14 amino acids long. From germline, CDR1 is MNHEY and CDR2 SMNVEV (reference sequence).

The chain combines TRBV4-1 with TRBJ2-5, with 8 bases fitting TRBD2. The CDR3 covers 16 residues. Germline CDR1 reads MGHRA; CDR2 reads YSYEKL. V lost 1 base, J lost 0 bases, and 4 bases stayed unmatched. CDR3 residues: CASSQASGGDQETQYF. CDR3 nucleotides: TGCGCCAGCAGCCAAGCTTCGGGGGGGGACCAAGAGACCCAGTACTTC.

This chain uses TRBV12-3 or TRBV12-4 with TRBJ2-5, with D possibly TRBD1 on 6 matching bases. V was clipped by 4 bases and J by 5 bases, with 14 bases between them. The CDR3 runs to 14 residues. CDR3: CASSWVQGGETQYF. DNA of the CDR3: TGTGCCAGCAGTTGGGTACAGGGCGGGGAGACCCAGTACTTC.

V usage is TRBV10-2 and J usage is TRBJ1-5; D is undetermined. Trimming took off 4 bases at V and 1 base at J, with 11 bases between the two ends. The germline CDR1 and CDR2 sequences are WSHSY and SAAADI. CDR3 length: 15 residues. CDR3 loop: CASSVTPGSNQPQHF. CDR3 DNA: TGCGCCAGCAGTGTTACTCCGGGGAGCAATCAGCCCCAGCATTTT.

Points on this clonotype: A much larger clone lies a single base off, so this may be a read error. V and J are TRBV4-2 and TRBJ2-2, with D unclear. Germline loops: CDR1 LGHNA, CDR2 YNFKEQ. The CDR3 length is 12 residues. Trimming cost V 6 bases and J 3 bases, with 5 bases left between them. The CDR3 spells CASRWDTGELFF. The DNA of the CDR3 is TGTGCCAGCAGGTGGGACACCGGGGAGCTGTTTTTT.

This clonotype was counted only a few times. The gene calls are TRBV6-5 and TRBJ1-4; D is perhaps TRBD1 (5 bases). The V end was cut by 6 bases, the J end by 7 bases, with 15 bases between. The CDR3 has 14 residues. Germline V gene lookup returns CDR1 MNHEY and CDR2 SVGAGI. CDR3 sequence reads: CASRDMSRFEKLFF. The CDR3 coding sequence is TGTGCCAGCAGGGACATGAGCCGGTTTGAAAAACTGTTTTTT.

The chain employs TRBV5-1 and TRBJ2-7; D might be TRBD2 (5 bases). Germline CDR1 and CDR2: SGHRS and YFSETQ. The CDR3 has 13 amino acids. V was pared by 0 bases and J by 3 bases, with 7 bases between. Written as DNA, the CDR3 is TGCGCCAGCAGCTTGGGAGCGGACTACGAGCAGTACGTC. This codes for CASSLGADYEQYV.

The rearrangement uses TRBV20-1 and TRBJ1-5, with a weak D call TRBD1 (6 bases). The germline gives CDR1 DFQATT, CDR2 SNEGSKA (reference sequence). Trimming left V 3 bases short and J 6 bases short, with 15 bases between. The CDR3 covers 14 residues. The chain's CDR3 is CSASAPGGGQPQHF. CDR3 bases: TGCAGTGCTAGCGCCCCCGGGGGCGGTCAGCCCCAGCATTTT.

This clonotype was counted a few times. In DNA form, the CDR3 reads TGTGCCAGCAGCTCGAGCGGGGGGCCCACAGATACGCAGTATTTT. This encodes CASSSSGGPTDTQYF. This chain links TRBV7-2 with TRBJ2-3; 9 positions agree with TRBD2. The CDR3 totals 15 residues. V was clipped by 4 bases and J by 2 bases; unmatched bases: 4. The germline gives CDR1 SGHTA, CDR2 FQGNSA.

At least ten counts were recorded for this clonotype. This chain links TRBV5-1 with TRBJ2-1; 8 bases map to TRBD2. CDR1 is SGHRS, CDR2 YFSETQ, per germline. CDR3 length equals 14 residues. The V segment lost 0 bases and the J segment 8 bases; nucleotides outside the gene matches: 4. The CDR3 bases are TGCGCCAGCAGCTTGGCGGGGGGGCTGGATGAGCAGTTCTTC. It encodes CASSLAGGLDEQFF.

J is TRBJ1-1 and V is TRBV10-3; a possible D gene is TRBD1 (5 bases). V lost 8 bases to trimming and J lost 2 bases, with 12 bases between them. CDR1 is ENHRY, CDR2 SYGVKD, per germline. The CDR3 spans 13 residues. This chain's CDR3 is CAISGTGNTEAFF. The CDR3 DNA reads as TGTGCCATCTCGGGGACGGGAAACACTGAAGCTTTCTTT.

For the CDR3, the DNA is TGTGCCAGCAGCTCCGACAGGCCCCACGAGCAGTACTTC. This sequence encodes CASSSDRPHEQYF. This rearrangement joins TRBV11-2 to TRBJ2-7; perhaps TRBD1 as D (6 bases). This CDR3 is 13 amino acids long. The germline CDR1 and CDR2 sequences are SGHAT and FQNNGV. Trimming pared 4 bases from V and 5 bases from J, leaving 12 bases between.

The rearrangement uses TRBV6-5 and TRBJ1-1; D may be TRBD1 (6 bases). This CDR3 spans 14 amino acids. Germline V gene data show CDR1 as MNHEY and CDR2 as SVGAGI. Trimming took off 1 base at V and 5 bases at J, with 11 bases between the two ends. The CDR3 DNA reads as TGTGCCAGCAGTTACTACGGGGGGCGAACTGAAGCTTTCTTT. As protein: CASSYYGGRTEAFF.

V usage is TRBV10-1 and J usage is TRBJ2-3; D not certain. V shed 6 bases and J shed 4 bases, with 11 bases lying between them. Germline V gene sequence: CDR1 WNHNN, CDR2 SYGVQD (reference sequence). The CDR3 extends over 13 amino acids. CDR3 in amino acids: CASSGQLADTQYF. Here the CDR3 DNA reads TGCGCCAGCAGCGGTCAGCTCGCAGATACGCAGTATTTT.

The V gene is TRBV7-2, the J gene TRBJ1-4; D unresolved. The CDR3 covers 16 residues. The germline V gene has CDR1 SGHTA and CDR2 FQGNSA. V lost 0 bases and J lost 7, with 15 bases in between. As DNA, the CDR3 is TGTGCCAGCAGCTTAGCGCTAGTGGGAAGTGGTGAAAAACTGTTTTTT. The encoded protein is CASSLALVGSGEKLFF.

This clonotype was recorded a few times. This chain uses TRBV5-1 with TRBJ2-2; TRBD1 matches at 7 bases. Germline V gives CDR1 SGHRS, CDR2 YFSETQ. V gave up 4 bases and J gave up 0 bases; unmatched junction bases: 3. This CDR3 comprises 15 residues. The CDR3 sequence: CASSVGTANTGELFF. As DNA, the CDR3 is TGCGCCAGCAGCGTGGGGACAGCGAACACCGGGGAGCTGTTTTTT.

This chain links TRBV28 with TRBJ2-5; tentatively, D is TRBD1 (6 bases). The CDR3 spans 12 residues. The ends were cut back, 7 bases at V and 4 bases at J, with 10 bases in the middle. Germline values: CDR1 MDHEN, CDR2 SYDVKM. The CDR3 nucleotides are TGTGCCAGCACCCACAGGGCAGAGACCCAGTACTTC. Translation: CASTHRAETQYF.

This clonotype has only a few counts. The CDR3 region is CASSSGSGRPYNEQFF. CDR3 in DNA: TGTGCCAGCAGCTCCGGGTCGGGACGGCCCTACAATGAGCAGTTCTTC. This chain joins TRBV7-9 and TRBJ2-1, with D perhaps being TRBD1 or TRBD2 (5 bases each). Germline assignment: CDR1 SEHNR and CDR2 FQNEAQ (reference sequence). V lost 4 bases and J lost 2, with 15 bases in between. The CDR3 runs to 16 residues.

The gene calls are TRBV7-6 and TRBJ1-5; a weak D match, TRBD1 (5 bases). The CDR3 length is 15 residues. CDR1 SGHVS and CDR2 FNYEAQ come from the germline V gene. The V gene lost 2 bases and the J gene lost 9 bases, with 17 bases spanning the gap. In DNA, the CDR3 is TGTGCCAGCAGCTTAAATCAGGGATCTGGCTGGCCCCAGCATTTT. Translation gives CASSLNQGSGWPQHF.

This clonotype was found many times. The rearrangement uses TRBV7-2 and TRBJ1-5; 7 bases match TRBD1. The junction had 1 base not matched to a gene; V was cut back by 3 bases and J by 5 bases. This CDR3 has 13 amino acids. Germline values: CDR1 SGHTA, CDR2 FQGNSA. The CDR3 reads CASSLTGYQPQHF. The DNA for the CDR3 is TGTGCCAGCAGCTTGACAGGGTATCAGCCCCAGCATTTT.